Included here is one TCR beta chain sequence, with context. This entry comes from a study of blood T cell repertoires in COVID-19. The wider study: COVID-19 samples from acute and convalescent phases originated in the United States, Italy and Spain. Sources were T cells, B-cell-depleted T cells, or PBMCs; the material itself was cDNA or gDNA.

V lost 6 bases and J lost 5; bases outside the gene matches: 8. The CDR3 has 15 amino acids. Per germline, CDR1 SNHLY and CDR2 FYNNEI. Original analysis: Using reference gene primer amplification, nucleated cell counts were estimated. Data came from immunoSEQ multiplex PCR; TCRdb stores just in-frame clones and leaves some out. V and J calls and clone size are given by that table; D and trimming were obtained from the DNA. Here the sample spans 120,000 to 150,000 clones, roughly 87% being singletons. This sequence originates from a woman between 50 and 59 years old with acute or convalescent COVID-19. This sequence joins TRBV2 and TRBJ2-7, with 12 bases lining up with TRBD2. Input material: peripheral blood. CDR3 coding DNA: TGTGCCAGCAGCATAAGGACTAGCGGGACCCACGAGCAGTACTTC. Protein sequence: CASSIRTSGTHEQYF. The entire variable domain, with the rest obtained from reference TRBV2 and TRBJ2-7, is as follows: EPEVTQTPSHQVTQMGQEVILRCVPISNHLYFYWYRQILGQKVEFLVSFYNNEISEKSEIFDDQFSVERPDGSNFTLKIRSTKLEDSAMYFCASSIRTSGTHEQYFGPGTRLTVT.